The clone carrying this TCR beta chain was observed a single time. Original processing notes: Scientists estimated how many nucleated cells there were by amplifying reference gene primers. Method: immunoSEQ multiplex PCR; TCRdb's copy keeps in-frame clones and lacks some. For V, J and clone size, that table is used; D and trimming come from the DNA. This repertoire shows approximately 96,000 clones, about 87% found once; its top ten account for 3.5% to 5%. The CDR3 is made up of 14 amino acids. Germline V lookup: CDR1 LNHDA, CDR2 SQIVND (reference sequence). The V end lost 9 bases, the J end lost 6 bases, and 17 bases lay between the germline ends. It was during active infection that Seattle patients were enrolled and then longitudinally followed. The data were taken from a study of blood T cell repertoires in COVID-19. For the study at large: The study drew acute and convalescent COVID-19 samples from the United States, Italy and Spain.

This receptor was identified in a human donor with COVID-19, enrolled during active disease. The donor label of this sample is uncertain. The sequenced material came from peripheral blood. The chain has TRBV19 and TRBJ1-4, with D possibly being TRBD1 (6 bases). The CDR3 bases are TGTGCCAGCCGGAGACAGGCTTCGGATGAAAAACTGTTTTTT. This translates into CASRRQASDEKLFF.